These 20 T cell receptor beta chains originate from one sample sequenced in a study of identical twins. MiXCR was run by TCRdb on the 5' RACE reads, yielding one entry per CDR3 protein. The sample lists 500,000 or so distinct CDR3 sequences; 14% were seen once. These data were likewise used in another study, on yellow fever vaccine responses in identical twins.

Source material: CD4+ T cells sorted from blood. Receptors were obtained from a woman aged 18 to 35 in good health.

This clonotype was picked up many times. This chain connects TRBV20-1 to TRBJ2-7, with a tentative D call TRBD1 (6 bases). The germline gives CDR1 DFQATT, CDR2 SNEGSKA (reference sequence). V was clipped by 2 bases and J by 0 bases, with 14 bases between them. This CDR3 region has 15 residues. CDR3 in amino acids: CSARSYGGSSYEQYF. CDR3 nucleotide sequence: TGCAGTGCTAGATCTTATGGGGGCAGCTCCTACGAGCAGTACTTC.

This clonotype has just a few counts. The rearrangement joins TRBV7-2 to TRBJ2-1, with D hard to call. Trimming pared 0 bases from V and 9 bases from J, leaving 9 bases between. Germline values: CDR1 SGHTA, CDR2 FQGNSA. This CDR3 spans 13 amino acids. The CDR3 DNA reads TGTGCCAGCAGCTTAGCGCTCATGAGTGAGCAGTTCTTC. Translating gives CASSLALMSEQFF.

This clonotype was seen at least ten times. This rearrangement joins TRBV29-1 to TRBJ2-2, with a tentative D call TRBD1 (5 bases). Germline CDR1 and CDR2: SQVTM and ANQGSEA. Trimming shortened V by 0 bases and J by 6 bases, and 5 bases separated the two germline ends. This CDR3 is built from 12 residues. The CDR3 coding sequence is TGCAGCGTTGAAGAAGGGGCCGGGGAGCTGTTTTTT. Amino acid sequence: CSVEEGAGELFF.

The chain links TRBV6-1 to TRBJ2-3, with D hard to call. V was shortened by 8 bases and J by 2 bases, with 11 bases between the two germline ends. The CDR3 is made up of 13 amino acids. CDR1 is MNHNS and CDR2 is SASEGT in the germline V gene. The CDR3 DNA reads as TGTGCCAGCGCTGGCAGACCCACAGATACGCAGTATTTT. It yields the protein CASAGRPTDTQYF.

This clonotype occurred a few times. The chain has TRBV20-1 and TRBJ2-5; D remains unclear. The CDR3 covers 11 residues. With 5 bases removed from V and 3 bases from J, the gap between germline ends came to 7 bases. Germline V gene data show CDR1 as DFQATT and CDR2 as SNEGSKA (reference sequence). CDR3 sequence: CSAGVKETQYF. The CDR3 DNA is TGCAGTGCTGGGGTCAAAGAGACCCAGTACTTC.

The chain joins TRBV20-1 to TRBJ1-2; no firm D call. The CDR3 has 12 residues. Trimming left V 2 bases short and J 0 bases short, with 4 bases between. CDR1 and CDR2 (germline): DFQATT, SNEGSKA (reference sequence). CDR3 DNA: TGCAGTGCTAGACCAGCTAACTATGGCTACACCTTC. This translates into CSARPANYGYTF.

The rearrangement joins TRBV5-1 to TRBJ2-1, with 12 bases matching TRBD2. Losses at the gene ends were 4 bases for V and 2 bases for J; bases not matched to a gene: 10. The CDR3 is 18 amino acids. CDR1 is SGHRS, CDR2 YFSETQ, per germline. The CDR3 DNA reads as TGCGCCAGCAGCCCAAGGACTAGCGGGGCAATACCCTACAATGAGCAGTTCTTC. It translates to CASSPRTSGAIPYNEQFF.

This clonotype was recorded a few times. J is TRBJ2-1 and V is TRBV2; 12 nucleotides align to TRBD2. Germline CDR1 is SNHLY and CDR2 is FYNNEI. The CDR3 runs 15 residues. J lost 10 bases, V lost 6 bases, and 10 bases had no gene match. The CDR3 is CASRGASGGALEQFF. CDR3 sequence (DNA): TGTGCCAGCAGAGGAGCTAGCGGGGGGGCCTTGGAGCAGTTCTTC.

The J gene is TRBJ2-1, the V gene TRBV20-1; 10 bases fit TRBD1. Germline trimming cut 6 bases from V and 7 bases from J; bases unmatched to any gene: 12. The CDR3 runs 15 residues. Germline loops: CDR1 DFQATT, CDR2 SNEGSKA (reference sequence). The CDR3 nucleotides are TGCAGTGCGAAACGAGACAGGGGGCTAAGGAATGAGCAGTTCTTC. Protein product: CSAKRDRGLRNEQFF.

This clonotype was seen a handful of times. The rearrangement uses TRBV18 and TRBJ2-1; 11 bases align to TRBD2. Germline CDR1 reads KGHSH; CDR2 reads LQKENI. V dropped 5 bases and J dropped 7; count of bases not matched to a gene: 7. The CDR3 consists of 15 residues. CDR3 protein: CASSGGLAAPNEQFF. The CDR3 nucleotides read TGTGCCAGCTCAGGGGGACTAGCGGCTCCGAATGAGCAGTTCTTC.

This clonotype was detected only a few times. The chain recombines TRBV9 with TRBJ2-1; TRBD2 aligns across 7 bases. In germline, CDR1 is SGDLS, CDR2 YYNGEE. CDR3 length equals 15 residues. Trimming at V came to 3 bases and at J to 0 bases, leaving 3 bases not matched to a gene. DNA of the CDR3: TGTGCCAGCAGCGGTCGGGGGGTCTCCTACAATGAGCAGTTCTTC. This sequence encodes CASSGRGVSYNEQFF.

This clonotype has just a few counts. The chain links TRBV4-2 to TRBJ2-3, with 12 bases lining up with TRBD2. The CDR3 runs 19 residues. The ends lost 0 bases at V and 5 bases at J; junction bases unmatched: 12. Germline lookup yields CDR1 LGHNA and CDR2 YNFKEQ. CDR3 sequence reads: CASSQDPTSGGLQGDTQYF. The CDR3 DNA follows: TGTGCCAGCAGCCAAGACCCGACTAGCGGGGGCCTCCAGGGAGATACGCAGTATTTT.

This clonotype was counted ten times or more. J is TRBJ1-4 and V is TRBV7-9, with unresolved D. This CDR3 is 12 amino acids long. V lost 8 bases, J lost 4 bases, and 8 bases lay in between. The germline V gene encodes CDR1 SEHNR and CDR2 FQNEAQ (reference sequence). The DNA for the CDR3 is TGTGCCAGCGGCCGGGATAATGAAAAACTGTTTTTT. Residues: CASGRDNEKLFF.

CDR3 sequence (DNA): TGCGCCAGCTCCCTCGGGGCTAGCCCCTACAATGAGCAGTTCTTC. The encoded protein is CASSLGASPYNEQFF. The chain employs TRBV5-1 and TRBJ2-1; D is possibly TRBD1 or TRBD2 (5 bases each). CDR3 length: 15 amino acids. The germline V and J ends were trimmed by 7 bases and 2 bases, with 16 bases remaining between them. Germline values: CDR1 SGHRS, CDR2 YFSETQ.

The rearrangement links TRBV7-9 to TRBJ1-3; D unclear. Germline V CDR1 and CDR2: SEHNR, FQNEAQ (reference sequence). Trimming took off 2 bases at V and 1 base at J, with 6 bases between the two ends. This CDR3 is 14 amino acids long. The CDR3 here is CASSLPQSGNTIYF. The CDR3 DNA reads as TGTGCCAGCAGCTTACCGCAGTCTGGAAACACCATATATTTT.

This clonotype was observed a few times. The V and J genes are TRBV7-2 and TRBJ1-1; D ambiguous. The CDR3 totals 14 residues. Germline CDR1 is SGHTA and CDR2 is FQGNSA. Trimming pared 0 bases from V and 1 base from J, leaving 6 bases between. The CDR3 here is CASSLAPSNTEAFF. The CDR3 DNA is TGTGCCAGCAGCTTAGCCCCATCGAACACTGAAGCTTTCTTT.

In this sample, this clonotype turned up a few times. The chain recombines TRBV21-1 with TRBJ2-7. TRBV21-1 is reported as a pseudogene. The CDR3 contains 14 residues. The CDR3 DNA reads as TGTGCCAGCAGCAAAATGGACAGGTCCTACGAGCAGTACTTC. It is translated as CASSKMDRSYEQYF.

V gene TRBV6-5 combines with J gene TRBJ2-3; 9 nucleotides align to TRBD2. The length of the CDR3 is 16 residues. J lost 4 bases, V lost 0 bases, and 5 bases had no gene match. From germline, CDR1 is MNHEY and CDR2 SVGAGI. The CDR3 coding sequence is TGTGCCAGCAGTTACTCGGTGCGGGAGGGCCCAGATACGCAGTATTTT. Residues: CASSYSVREGPDTQYF.

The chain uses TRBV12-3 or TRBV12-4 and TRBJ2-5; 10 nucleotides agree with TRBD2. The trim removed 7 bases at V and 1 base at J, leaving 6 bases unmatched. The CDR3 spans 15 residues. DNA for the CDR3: TGTGCCAGCACGGTAGCGGGAGGCAGCCAAGAGACCCAGTACTTC. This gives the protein CASTVAGGSQETQYF.

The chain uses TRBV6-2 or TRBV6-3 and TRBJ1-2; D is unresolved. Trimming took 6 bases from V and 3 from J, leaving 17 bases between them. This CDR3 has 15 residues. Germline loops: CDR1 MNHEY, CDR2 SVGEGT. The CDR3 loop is CASRGPFPTDYGYTF. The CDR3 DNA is TGTGCCAGCAGAGGTCCCTTCCCAACGGACTATGGCTACACCTTC.